These 16 T cell receptor beta chains share one sample of origin, sequenced in a study of CD4 T cells in relation to SARS-CoV-2 and coronaviruses. The repertoire was sequenced with immunoSEQ multiplex PCR; TCRdb's copy has only in-frame clones and lacks some. The sample comprises some 68,000 clones, 93% of which are singletons, and 0.23% rests with the top ten. Before the COVID-19 pandemic, during about 2011-2019, CD4+ T cells were taken from unexposed donors. Sequences were obtained from naive CD4+ T cells from PBMCs. Subset specified: naive CD4+ T cells isolated by negative enrichment. The receptors were gathered from a human donor in good health.

V usage is TRBV7-2 and J usage is TRBJ1-2; 9 bases agree with TRBD1. CDR3 length: 15 amino acids. V lost 1 base, J lost 5 bases, and 5 bases stayed unmatched. Looked up from germline, CDR1 is SGHTA and CDR2 is FQGNSA. The CDR3 sequence is CASSLGGQGSYGYTF. The CDR3 DNA follows: TGTGCCAGCAGCTTAGGCGGACAGGGGTCGTATGGCTACACCTTC.

This sequence joins TRBV27 and TRBJ2-2; 9 nucleotides align to TRBD2. The CDR3 length is 16 residues. Germline lookup yields CDR1 MNHEY and CDR2 SMNVEV (reference sequence). J was trimmed by 4 bases and V by 6 bases; bases with no gene match: 9. The CDR3 bases are TGTGCCAGCAGCCCCCCCTCTAGCGGGGTCACCGGGGAGCTGTTTTTT. Translation: CASSPPSSGVTGELFF.

The chain uses TRBV27 and TRBJ1-2; D unclear. Germline loops: CDR1 MNHEY, CDR2 SMNVEV (reference sequence). The germline V and J ends were trimmed by 3 bases and 0 bases, with 11 bases remaining between them. The CDR3 runs to 15 residues. DNA of the CDR3: TGTGCCAGCAGTTTCGTCCGCACTCCTAACTATGGCTACACCTTC. It codes for CASSFVRTPNYGYTF.

V gene TRBV30 combines with J gene TRBJ2-1; D possibly corresponds to TRBD2 (6 bases). Germline loops: CDR1 GTSNPN, CDR2 SVGIG (reference sequence). The CDR3 is made up of 14 amino acids. Trimming stripped 2 bases from V and 3 bases from J, with 11 bases between. The CDR3 loop reads CAWSRLARYNEQFF. As DNA, the CDR3 is TGTGCCTGGAGTCGGCTAGCGCGCTACAATGAGCAGTTCTTC.

V and J are TRBV28 and TRBJ1-2, with 7 bases lining up with TRBD1. The CDR3 is 13 residues long. Unmatched junction bases numbered 3, after V lost 6 bases and J lost 2 bases. CDR1 is MDHEN and CDR2 is SYDVKM in the germline V gene. The CDR3 sequence: CASSKQGNYGYTF. Written as DNA, the CDR3 is TGTGCCAGCAGCAAACAGGGGAACTATGGCTACACCTTC.

The chain couples TRBV9 to TRBJ1-1; D uncertain. V was cut by 0 bases and J by 3 bases, with 6 bases left in between. This CDR3 has 13 residues. In germline, CDR1 is SGDLS, CDR2 YYNGEE. The DNA of the CDR3 is TGTGCCAGCAGCGTAGTACGGGACACTGAAGCTTTCTTT. This translates into CASSVVRDTEAFF.

Only a few counts were recorded for this clone. V usage is TRBV6-5 and J usage is TRBJ1-3; no firm D call. Trimming removed 2 bases at V and 2 bases at J, with 4 bases between. Germline lookup yields CDR1 MNHEY and CDR2 SVGAGI. This CDR3 spans 13 amino acids. The CDR3 loop is CASSYGPGNTIYF. The CDR3, as DNA: TGTGCCAGCAGTTACGGTCCTGGAAACACCATATATTTT.

The chain uses TRBV5-1 and TRBJ2-7; D call uncertain. The CDR3 sequence is 14 residues long. CDR1 and CDR2 from the germline V gene are SGHRS and YFSETQ. The germline V and J ends were trimmed by 0 bases and 3 bases, with 10 bases remaining between them. The CDR3 protein is CASSLAGIGYEQYF. DNA for the CDR3: TGCGCCAGCAGCTTGGCTGGAATCGGCTACGAGCAGTACTTC.

Only one count was recorded for this clone. This sequence joins TRBV5-4 and TRBJ1-2; no clear D gene. The length of the CDR3 is 11 residues. V shed 5 bases and J shed 7 bases, with 9 bases lying between them. Looked up from germline, CDR1 is SGHNT and CDR2 is YYREEE (reference sequence). CDR3 sequence: CASSQRSGYTF. CDR3 nucleotide sequence: TGTGCCAGCAGTCAAAGGTCTGGCTACACCTTC.

The chain recombines TRBV5-1 with TRBJ1-1; no reliable D call. The germline gives CDR1 SGHRS, CDR2 YFSETQ. V was pared by 5 bases and J by 5 bases, with 16 bases between. The CDR3 contains 14 residues. Here the CDR3 DNA reads TGCGCCAGCAGTCGGACCCCTTTCGGGACTGAAGCTTTCTTT. As protein: CASSRTPFGTEAFF.

The V gene is TRBV7-9, the J gene TRBJ2-3; 10 bases agree with TRBD1. The CDR3 spans 15 residues. Germline CDR1 reads SEHNR; CDR2 reads FQNEAQ (reference sequence). After removal of 5 bases from V and 6 bases from J, the junction contained 8 bases not matched to a gene. CDR3 nucleotide sequence: TGTGCCAGCAGCCCGGGACAGGGGAAGACGGATACGCAGTATTTT. It codes for CASSPGQGKTDTQYF.

This clone was detected a few times. V gene TRBV7-3 combines with J gene TRBJ1-1, with D possibly TRBD1 on 6 matching bases. The CDR3 consists of 13 residues. From germline, CDR1 is SGHTA and CDR2 FQGTGA. Trimming removed 0 bases at V and 4 bases at J, with 6 bases between. CDR3 sequence (DNA): TGTGCCAGCAGCTTAACAGGGGGCACTGAAGCTTTCTTT. Translation: CASSLTGGTEAFF.

The count of this clone is one. The rearrangement joins TRBV7-9 to TRBJ1-5, with D tentatively TRBD1 (5 bases). The CDR3 contains 13 residues. Germline CDR1 reads SEHNR; CDR2 reads FQNEAQ (reference sequence). The ends were cut back, 6 bases at V and 6 bases at J, with 12 bases in the middle. CDR3 protein: CASSPGGGQPQHF. CDR3 DNA sequence: TGTGCCAGCAGTCCAGGTGGGGGTCAGCCCCAGCATTTT.

This chain uses TRBV29-1 with TRBJ1-1; a possible D gene is TRBD1 (6 bases). This CDR3 has 14 amino acids. Trimming took 4 bases from V and 1 from J, leaving 13 bases between them. Germline-derived CDR1 and CDR2 are SQVTM and ANQGSEA. The CDR3 region has the DNA TGCAGCGTTGGAAGATTCAGGGGGAACACTGAAGCTTTCTTT. This sequence encodes CSVGRFRGNTEAFF.

The V and J genes are TRBV18 and TRBJ2-2; D not resolved. CDR1 and CDR2 (germline): KGHSH, LQKENI. This CDR3 is 13 amino acids long. Deletions cut 5 bases from V and 4 bases from J, with 8 bases between. The CDR3 loop reads CASSLGITGELFF. The DNA for the CDR3 is TGTGCCAGCTCATTGGGGATCACCGGGGAGCTGTTTTTT.

The chain joins TRBV4-2 to TRBJ2-1, with 10 positions matching TRBD2. From germline, CDR1 is LGHNA and CDR2 YNFKEQ. The trim removed 4 bases at V and 5 bases at J, leaving 5 bases unmatched. The CDR3 totals 15 residues. The CDR3 reads CASSRAGGRDNEQFF. In nucleotides, the CDR3 is TGTGCCAGCAGCCGAGCGGGGGGGAGGGACAATGAGCAGTTCTTC.